This TCR beta chain was sequenced for a study of T cell repertoires in cytomegalovirus infection. Concerning this clonotype: What it binds is unknown.

The CDR3 spans 13 residues. Germline values: CDR1 LGHNT, CDR2 FRNRAP. Trimming cost V 6 bases and J 3 bases, with 11 bases left between them. TCRdb reprocessed the reads via MiXCR and lists one record per CDR3 protein. Among around 800,000 distinct CDR3 sequences listed, over 25% were seen once. General observations from the study: The cumulative frequency of public TCR beta families distinguished individuals who carried CMV together with the relevant HLA. The ex vivo response showed dominance by HLA-C-restricted CMV-specific TCR beta clonotypes.

The specimen was cultured CD8+ T cells from PBMCs, collected from culture after CMV antigen stimulation. The V and J genes are TRBV12-5 and TRBJ1-1; D is unclear. This clonotype originated in a human donor in good health (CMV status not recorded). Some clones in this sample may be carry-over from other donors' samples. The CDR3, as DNA: TGTGCTAGTGGACAGTATCCCTACACTGAAGCTTTCTTT. It encodes CASGQYPYTEAFF.